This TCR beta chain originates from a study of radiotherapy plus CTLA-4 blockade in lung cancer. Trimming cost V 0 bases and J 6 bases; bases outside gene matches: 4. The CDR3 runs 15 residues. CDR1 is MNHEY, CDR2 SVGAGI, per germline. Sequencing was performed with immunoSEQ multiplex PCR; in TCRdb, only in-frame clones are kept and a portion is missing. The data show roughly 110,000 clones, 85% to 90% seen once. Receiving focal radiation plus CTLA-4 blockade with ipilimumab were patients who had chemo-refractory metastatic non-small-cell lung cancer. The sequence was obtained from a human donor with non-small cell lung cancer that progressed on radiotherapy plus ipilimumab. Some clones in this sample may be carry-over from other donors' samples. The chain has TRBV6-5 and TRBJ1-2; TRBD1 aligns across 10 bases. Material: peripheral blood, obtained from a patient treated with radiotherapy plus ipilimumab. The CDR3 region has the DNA TGTGCCAGCAGTTACTCGGGACAGGGGCTCCATGGCTACACCTTC. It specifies CASSYSGQGLHGYTF.